The rows below give T cell receptor beta chains drawn from one sample of a study of vaccination and CD4 T cells after COVID-19. The antigens of these receptors remain unknown. TCRdb independently ran MiXCR on the PCR reads; one entry per CDR3 protein. The table has about 17,000 distinct CDR3 sequences, 60% to 75% seen once. Sequencing was performed on CD4+ T cells from blood, cultured in vitro. The source is a human donor who had recovered from COVID-19. CDR3s include the opening cysteine and the closing phenylalanine or tryptophan. D genes are given only for firm matches. Expanded clones are given a class, and other clones once, few, many or no size at all.

CDR3	DNA	size	V	J	D
CRGARGRTGLGTDTQYF	TGCAGGGGCGCTCGGGGAAGAACGGGACTAGGCACAGATACGCAGTATTTT	.	TRBV20-1	TRBJ2-3	TRBD2
CASSPLGGQGQPQHF	TGTGCCAGCAGCCCCTTGGGGGGGCAAGGTCAGCCCCAGCATTTT	.	TRBV27	TRBJ1-5	.
CATSDPAAGASGNLNEQFF	TGTGCCACCAGTGACCCAGCGGCTGGGGCTAGCGGGAATCTCAATGAGCAGTTCTTC	.	TRBV24-1	TRBJ2-1	TRBD2
CASSPSQGISYEQYF	TGTGCCAGCAGCCCCTCACAGGGGATCTCCTACGAGCAGTACTTC	.	TRBV7-2	TRBJ2-7	TRBD1
CASGQGVRNEQYF	TGTGCCAGCGGTCAGGGGGTTCGTAACGAGCAGTACTTC	once	TRBV28	TRBJ2-7	TRBD1
CAWRMKQGNNSPLHF	TGTGCCTGGAGGATGAAACAGGGAAATAATTCACCCCTCCACTTT	.	TRBV30	TRBJ1-6	.
CASSTFGTSGTADTQYF	TGCGCCAGCAGTACTTTCGGGACTAGCGGGACTGCAGATACGCAGTATTTT	.	TRBV10-1	TRBJ2-3	TRBD2
CASRQGGGAGELFF	TGTGCCAGTCGACAGGGTGGAGGAGCCGGGGAGCTGTTTTTT	.	TRBV5-3	TRBJ2-2	TRBD1
CASSQVAGGSPLHF	TGTGCCAGCAGCCAAGTAGCAGGGGGTTCACCCCTCCACTTT	.	TRBV3-1	TRBJ1-6	TRBD1
CASSLGGTGLAGYEQYF	TGTGCTAGCAGCTTAGGGGGTACGGGACTAGCGGGTTACGAGCAGTACTTC	.	TRBV7-6	TRBJ2-7	TRBD2
CATSQGLPDTQYF	TGTGCCACCAGTCAGGGTCTCCCAGATACGCAGTATTTT	.	TRBV24-1	TRBJ2-3	.
CASSLEVNTEAFF	TGTGCCAGCAGTTTAGAGGTGAACACTGAAGCTTTCTTT	.	TRBV12-3/TRBV12-4	TRBJ1-1	.
CASSLVAGRDTQYF	TGCGCCAGCAGCTTGGTGGCAGGAAGAGATACGCAGTATTTT	.	TRBV5-1	TRBJ2-3	.
CASSRGLSNYAQYF	TGTGCCAGCAGCCGTGGACTATCGAATTACGCCCAGTACTTC	.	TRBV6-2/TRBV6-3	TRBJ2-5	.
CAWSVPGEGNSPLHF	TGTGCCTGGAGTGTACCCGGGGAGGGTAATTCACCCCTCCACTTT	few	TRBV30	TRBJ1-6	.
CASSRDSQPAFF	TGTGCCAGCAGCCGGGACAGCCAACCAGCTTTCTTT	.	TRBV11-3	TRBJ1-1	TRBD1
CASSQALDRAGGELFF	TGCGCCAGCAGCCAAGCCCTTGACAGGGCGGGCGGGGAGCTGTTTTTT	.	TRBV4-3	TRBJ2-2	TRBD1
CASSPQRATGGVTEAFF	TGTGCCAGCAGCCCTCAAAGAGCGACAGGGGGTGTTACTGAAGCTTTCTTT	.	TRBV7-9	TRBJ1-1	TRBD1
CASSFGRGRRQFF	TGTGCCAGCAGTTTCGGCAGGGGGCGAAGGCAGTTCTTC	.	TRBV27	TRBJ2-1	TRBD1
CSVRDRAKTGGEQYF	TGCAGTGTTAGAGATCGCGCCAAGACGGGGGGCGAGCAGTACTTC	.	TRBV20-1	TRBJ2-7	TRBD2
CASSLEGSVGYTF	TGCGCCAGCAGCTTGGAGGGGTCCGTTGGCTACACCTTC	large	TRBV5-1	TRBJ1-2	.
CSATLGRGGSYTF	TGCAGTGCTACCCTCGGCCGGGGAGGAAGCTACACCTTC	.	TRBV20-1	TRBJ1-2	.
CASSPREDTQYF	TGTGCCAGCAGTCCCAGGGAAGATACGCAGTATTTT	once	TRBV28	TRBJ2-3	.
CASSLENYGYTF	TGTGCCAGCAGCTTAGAGAACTATGGCTACACCTTC	few	TRBV7-2	TRBJ1-2	.
CATSDSTRRTSNQPQHF	TGTGCCACCAGTGACTCAACTCGGCGGACTAGCAATCAGCCCCAGCATTTT	.	TRBV24-1	TRBJ1-5	.
CATSDFGQGRTGELFF	TGTGCCACCAGTGATTTCGGACAGGGTAGGACCGGGGAGCTGTTTTTT	.	TRBV24-1	TRBJ2-2	TRBD1
CASSITGQGSSPLHF	TGTGCCAGCAGCATCACGGGACAGGGAAGTTCACCCCTCCACTTT	.	TRBV7-9	TRBJ1-6	TRBD1
CASSLSDRTSLGDTIYF	TGTGCCAGCAGCTTAAGTGACAGAACGTCGTTAGGAGACACCATATATTTT	.	TRBV7-3	TRBJ1-3	.
CASSFIENQPQHF	TGTGCCAGCAGTTTTATAGAAAATCAGCCCCAGCATTTT	.	TRBV12-3/TRBV12-4	TRBJ1-5	.
CASSLGPTVNGYTF	TGTGCCAGCAGCTTGGGACCCACGGTGAATGGCTACACCTTC	.	TRBV11-3	TRBJ1-2	.
CASSTRQGANTGELFF	TGTGCCAGCAGCACTAGACAGGGGGCGAACACCGGGGAGCTGTTTTTT	.	TRBV7-6	TRBJ2-2	TRBD1
CSVRPSGNLLETQYF	TGCAGCGTTCGCCCTAGCGGGAATTTGCTGGAGACCCAGTACTTC	.	TRBV29-1	TRBJ2-5	TRBD2
CASSPDRSNQPQHF	TGTGCCAGCAGCCCCGACAGGAGCAATCAGCCCCAGCATTTT	.	TRBV28	TRBJ1-5	.
CAITRETLAKNIQYF	TGTGCCATCACGCGGGAGACCCTAGCCAAAAACATTCAGTACTTC	.	TRBV10-3	TRBJ2-4	TRBD2
CASSLVVGVAIETQYF	TGTGCCAGCAGCTTGGTGGTAGGGGTCGCGATAGAGACCCAGTACTTC	once	TRBV5-4	TRBJ2-5	.
CASSLEGHSGNTIYF	TGTGCCAGCAGCTTAGAGGGGCACTCTGGAAACACCATATATTTT	.	TRBV5-5	TRBJ1-3	.
CSARGGWNTEAFF	TGCAGTGCTAGAGGAGGCTGGAACACTGAAGCTTTCTTT	few	TRBV20-1	TRBJ1-1	.
CASSSAGSYNEQFF	TGTGCCAGCAGTTCAGCGGGATCCTACAATGAGCAGTTCTTC	.	TRBV6-2/TRBV6-3	TRBJ2-1	TRBD2
CASSSKRDRGPTEAFF	TGTGCCAGCAGCTCAAAACGGGACAGGGGGCCTACTGAAGCTTTCTTT	.	TRBV5-4	TRBJ1-1	TRBD1